This TCR beta chain was documented in a study of shared clonotypes between healthy human individuals. For the study at large: Each donor's CD8 memory used one plate, CD8 naive two, each CD4 subset three. Study conclusions and caveats: Larger richness was generally estimated for naive than memory subsets.

Repertoires were generated with immunoSEQ multiplex PCR, while TCRdb's copy carries only in-frame clones and drops some. The repertoire holds under 750,000 clones, with about two thirds as singletons. Of note for this clone: Its antigen is not known.

V lost 2 bases and J 5 bases, leaving 21 bases between the germline ends. The germline V gene encodes CDR1 MNHEY and CDR2 SMNVEV (reference sequence). The CDR3 runs 18 residues. The chain links TRBV27 to TRBJ1-4, with TRBD1 as a possible D gene (5 bases). Sequences were obtained from memory CD4+ T cells sorted from blood. Subset specified: CD45RA-negative fraction. This TCR was sampled from a woman in her 30s in good health. CDR3 in DNA: TGTGCCAGCAGTTTACGCGGGGCTCCCCCTCGCTCCAATGAAAAACTGTTTTTT. It is translated as CASSLRGAPPRSNEKLFF.